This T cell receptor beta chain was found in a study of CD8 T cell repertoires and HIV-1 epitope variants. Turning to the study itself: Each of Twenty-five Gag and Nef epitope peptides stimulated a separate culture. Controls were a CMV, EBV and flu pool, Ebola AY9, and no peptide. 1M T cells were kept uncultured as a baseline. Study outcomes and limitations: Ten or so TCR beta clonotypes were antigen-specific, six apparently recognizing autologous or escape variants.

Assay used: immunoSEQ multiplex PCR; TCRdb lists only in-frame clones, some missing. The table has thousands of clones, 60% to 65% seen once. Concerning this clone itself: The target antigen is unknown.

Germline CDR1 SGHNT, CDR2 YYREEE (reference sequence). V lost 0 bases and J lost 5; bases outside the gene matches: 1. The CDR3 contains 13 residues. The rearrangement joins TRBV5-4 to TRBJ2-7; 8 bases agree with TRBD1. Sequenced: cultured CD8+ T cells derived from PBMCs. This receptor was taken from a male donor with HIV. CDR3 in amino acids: CASSLGQGNEQYF. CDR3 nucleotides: TGTGCCAGCAGCTTGGGACAGGGGAACGAGCAGTACTTC.